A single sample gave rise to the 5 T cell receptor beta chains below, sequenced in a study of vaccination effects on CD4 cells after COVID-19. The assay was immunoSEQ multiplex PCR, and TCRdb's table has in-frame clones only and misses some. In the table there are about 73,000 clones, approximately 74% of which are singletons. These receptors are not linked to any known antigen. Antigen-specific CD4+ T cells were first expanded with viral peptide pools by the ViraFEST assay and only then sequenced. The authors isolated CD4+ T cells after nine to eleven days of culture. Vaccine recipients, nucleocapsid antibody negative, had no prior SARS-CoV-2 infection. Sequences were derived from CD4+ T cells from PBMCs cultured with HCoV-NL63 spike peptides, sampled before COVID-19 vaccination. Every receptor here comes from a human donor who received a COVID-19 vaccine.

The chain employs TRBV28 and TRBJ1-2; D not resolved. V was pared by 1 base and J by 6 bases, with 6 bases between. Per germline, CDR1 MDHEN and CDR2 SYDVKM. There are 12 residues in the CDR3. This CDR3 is CASSLSPHGYTF. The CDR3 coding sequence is TGTGCCAGCAGTTTATCTCCCCATGGCTACACCTTC.

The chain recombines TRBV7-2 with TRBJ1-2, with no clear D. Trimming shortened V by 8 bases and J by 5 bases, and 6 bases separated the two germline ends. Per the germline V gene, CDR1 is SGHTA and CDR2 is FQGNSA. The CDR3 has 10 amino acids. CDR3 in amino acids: CASGSYGYTF. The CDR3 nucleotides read TGTGCCAGCGGAAGTTATGGCTACACCTTC.

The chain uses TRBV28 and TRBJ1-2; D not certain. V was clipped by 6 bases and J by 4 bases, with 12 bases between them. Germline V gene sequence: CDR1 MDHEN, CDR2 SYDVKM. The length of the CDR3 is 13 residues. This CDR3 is CASRLRTLYGYTF. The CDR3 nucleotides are TGTGCCAGCAGACTTCGAACACTCTATGGCTACACCTTC.

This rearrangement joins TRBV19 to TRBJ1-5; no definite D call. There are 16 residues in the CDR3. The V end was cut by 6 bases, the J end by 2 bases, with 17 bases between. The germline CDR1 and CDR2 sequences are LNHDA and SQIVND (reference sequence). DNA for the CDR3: TGTGCCAGTAGAGTAGGCCCGGGGTTTCGCAATCAGCCCCAGCATTTT. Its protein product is CASRVGPGFRNQPQHF.

CDR3 region: CASSPRGTGAYGYTF. CDR3 nucleotides: TGTGCCAGCAGCCCTAGAGGGACAGGCGCTTATGGCTACACCTTC. The chain joins TRBV7-2 to TRBJ1-2, with 8 bases fitting TRBD1. Looked up from germline, CDR1 is SGHTA and CDR2 is FQGNSA. The CDR3 length is 15 residues. V lost 5 bases to trimming and J lost 5 bases; unmatched junction nucleotides: 10.